One T cell receptor (beta chain) is described in this entry. This sample stems from a study of blood T cell repertoires in COVID-19. The overall study: The cDNA or gDNA used as material had been derived from T cells, B-cell-depleted T cells, or PBMCs.

Per the authors' pipeline: Reference gene primer amplification gave estimated nucleated cell counts. Sequencing used immunoSEQ multiplex PCR; TCRdb keeps in-frame clones, though not all of them. V and J calls and clone size come straight from that table; D and trimming were deduced from the DNA. The data show 150,000 to 200,000 clones, around 86% seen once. This TCR derives from a man in his forties with active or convalescent COVID-19. The specimen was peripheral blood.

CDR3 sequence: CSVERVRVRTPTDTQYF. The CDR3 region has the DNA TGCAGCGTTGAGAGGGTGCGGGTGAGGACGCCCACAGATACGCAGTATTTT. This chain uses TRBV29-1 with TRBJ2-3; perhaps TRBD2 as D (5 bases). V was shortened by 3 bases and J by 2 bases, with 21 bases between the two germline ends. The CDR3 loop spans 17 amino acids. Germline-derived CDR1 and CDR2 are SQVTM and ANQGSEA.